The T cell receptor (beta chain) under discussion was sequenced for a study of response to subunit inactivated influenza vaccine. Study outcomes and limitations: Each seasonal flu vaccination may recruit only limited new T cells, authors suggested.

In this sample, this clonotype turned up many times. The antigen remains undetermined. This CDR3 comprises 13 residues. Losses at the gene ends were 5 bases for V and 12 bases for J; bases not matched to a gene: 6. Germline V CDR1 and CDR2: SGHTA, FQGNSA. TCRdb recomputed calls from the RT-PCR reads with MiXCR, one row per CDR3 protein. The sample has about 520,000 distinct CDR3 sequences, 10% to 11% seen once. The sequence came from a man over 45 who received an inactivated influenza vaccine. The rearrangement uses TRBV7-2 and TRBJ2-7; TRBD2 matches 14 bases. The sample here was PBMCs from blood, taken roughly 45 days after vaccination. CDR3 in DNA: TGTGCCAGCAGCATGGGACTAGCGGGAGACGTGTACTTC. Its translation: CASSMGLAGDVYF.